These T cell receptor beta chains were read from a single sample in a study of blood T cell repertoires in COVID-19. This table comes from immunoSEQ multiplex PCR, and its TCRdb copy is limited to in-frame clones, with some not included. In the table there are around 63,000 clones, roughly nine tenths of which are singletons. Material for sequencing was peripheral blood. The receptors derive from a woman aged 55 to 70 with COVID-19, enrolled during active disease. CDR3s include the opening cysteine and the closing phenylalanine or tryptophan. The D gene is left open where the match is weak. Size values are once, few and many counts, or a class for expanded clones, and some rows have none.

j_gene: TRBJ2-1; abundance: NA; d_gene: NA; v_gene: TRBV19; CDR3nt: TGTGCCAGTAGTATATCCCCTCAGGAAGAAATAGATGAGCAGTTCTTC; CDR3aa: CASSISPQEEIDEQFF
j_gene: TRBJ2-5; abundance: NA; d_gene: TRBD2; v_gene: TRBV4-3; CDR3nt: TGCGCCAGCAGCTTGCTAGCGGGAGGGCAGGAGACCCAGTACTTC; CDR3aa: CASSLLAGGQETQYF
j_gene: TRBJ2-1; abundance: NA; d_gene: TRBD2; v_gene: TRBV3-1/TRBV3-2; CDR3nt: TGTGCCAGCAAAGCGGGACTAGCGGTCAGCTCCTACAATGAGCAGTTCTTC; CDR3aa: CASKAGLAVSSYNEQFF
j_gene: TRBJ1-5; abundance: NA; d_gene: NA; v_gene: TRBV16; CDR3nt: TGTGCCAGCAGCCACGGAGGGTCTGATCAGCCCCAGCATTTT; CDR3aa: CASSHGGSDQPQHF
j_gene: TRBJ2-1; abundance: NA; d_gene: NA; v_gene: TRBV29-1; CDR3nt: TGCAGCGTTGAAGGAGCGACTAAGGTCGACAATGAGCAGTTCTTC; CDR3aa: CSVEGATKVDNEQFF
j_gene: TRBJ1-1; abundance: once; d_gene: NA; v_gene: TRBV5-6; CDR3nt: TGTGCCAGCAGCTTTAGGGGGGGCGTGAACACTGAAGCTTTCTTT; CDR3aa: CASSFRGGVNTEAFF
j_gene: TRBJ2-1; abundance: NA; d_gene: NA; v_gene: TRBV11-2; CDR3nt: TGTGCCAGCAGCGCACGAGGACTGGCCAGGCCCAATGAGCAGTTCTTC; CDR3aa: CASSARGLARPNEQFF
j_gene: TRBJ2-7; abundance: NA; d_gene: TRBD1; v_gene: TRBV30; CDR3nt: TGTGCCTGGAGTAAAGGACAGGGGTACGAGCAGTACTTC; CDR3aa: CAWSKGQGYEQYF
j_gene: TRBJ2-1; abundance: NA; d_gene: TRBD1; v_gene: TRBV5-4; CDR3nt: TGTGCCAGCAGCCAAGCCCGGGACAGGGGGTTGGGGAATGAGCAGTTCTTC; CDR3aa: CASSQARDRGLGNEQFF
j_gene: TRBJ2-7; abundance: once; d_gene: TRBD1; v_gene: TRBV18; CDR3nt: TGTGCCAGCTCACCACGACAGGGGCGCTCCTACGAGCAGTACTTC; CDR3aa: CASSPRQGRSYEQYF
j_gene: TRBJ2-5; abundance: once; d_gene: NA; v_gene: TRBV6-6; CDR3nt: TGTGCCAGCAGTTACTGGCAGGGTCAAGAGACCCAGTACTTC; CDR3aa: CASSYWQGQETQYF
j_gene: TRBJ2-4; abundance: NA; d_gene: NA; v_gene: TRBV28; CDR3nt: TGTGCCAGCACCCAGGGGGGCCAAAACATTCAGTACTTC; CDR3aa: CASTQGGQNIQYF
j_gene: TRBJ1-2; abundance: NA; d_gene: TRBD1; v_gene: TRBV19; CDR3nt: TGTGCCAGTAGTATAGCGGCAGGGGGATCCTATGGCTACACCTTC; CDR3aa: CASSIAAGGSYGYTF
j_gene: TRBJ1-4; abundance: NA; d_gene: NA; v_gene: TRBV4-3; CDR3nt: TGCGCCAGCGGAGCAGTCGCTGTCACTAATGAAAAACTGTTTTTT; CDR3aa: CASGAVAVTNEKLFF